A single sample is the source of the 25 T cell receptor beta chains below, sequenced in a study of cytomegalovirus exposure and HLA in healthy donors. PCR was performed using 60 Vbeta and 13 Jbeta primers. The repertoire was sequenced with immunoSEQ multiplex PCR; TCRdb's copy has only in-frame clones and lacks some. This sample has 200,000 to 250,000 clones, with roughly 82% found just once. The sequenced material came from PBMCs. The receptors derive from a woman between 40 and 50 years old in good health and CMV-seropositive.

The chain uses TRBV7-2 and TRBJ2-3; the match to TRBD2 covers 13 bases. CDR3 size: 18 residues. With 1 base clipped from V and 4 bases from J, the junction kept 8 bases outside the gene matches. CDR1 is SGHTA and CDR2 is FQGNSA in the germline V gene. The chain's CDR3 is CASSLVPLAGGRPDTQYF. The CDR3 DNA sequence: TGTGCCAGCAGCTTAGTACCACTAGCGGGGGGGCGGCCAGATACGCAGTATTTT.

In nucleotides, the CDR3 is TGTGCCAGCAGCTTTCCGGGACACTACGAGCAGTACTTC. This gives the protein CASSFPGHYEQYF. The chain joins TRBV7-9 to TRBJ2-7, with a weak D call TRBD1 (6 bases). The ends were cut back, 3 bases at V and 3 bases at J, with 9 bases in the middle. CDR3 length equals 13 residues. Germline V gives CDR1 SEHNR, CDR2 FQNEAQ (reference sequence).

The chain is built from TRBV19 and TRBJ1-1; D is unresolved. The V end lost 0 bases, the J end lost 5 bases, and 7 bases lay between the germline ends. There are 13 residues in the CDR3. Germline-derived CDR1 and CDR2 are LNHDA and SQIVND (reference sequence). The CDR3 here is CASSIDKETEAFF. The CDR3 DNA is TGTGCCAGTAGTATAGATAAGGAGACTGAAGCTTTCTTT.

This chain links TRBV19 with TRBJ2-1; D not resolved. V lost 2 bases and J lost 12, with 11 bases in between. The germline V gene encodes CDR1 LNHDA and CDR2 SQIVND (reference sequence). This CDR3 comprises 12 residues. CDR3: CASSIHGYGQFF. As DNA, the CDR3 is TGTGCCAGTAGTATACACGGGTACGGGCAGTTCTTC.

The chain employs TRBV4-2 and TRBJ2-2; 8 positions match TRBD2. Per the germline V gene, CDR1 is LGHNA and CDR2 is YNFKEQ. The V segment lost 1 base and the J segment 1 base; nucleotides outside the gene matches: 5. This CDR3 is built from 17 residues. CDR3: CASSQGGGGKNTGELFF. The CDR3 DNA reads TGTGCCAGCAGCCAAGGGGGCGGGGGGAAGAACACCGGGGAGCTGTTTTTT.

This clone was seen once. The gene calls are TRBV5-1 and TRBJ2-7; maybe TRBD1 (5 bases). The germline V gene has CDR1 SGHRS and CDR2 YFSETQ. Trimming stripped 7 bases from V and 5 bases from J, with 16 bases between. CDR3 length equals 13 residues. DNA of the CDR3: TGCGCCAGCCATACCGGAACAGGACACGAGCAGTACTTC. It encodes CASHTGTGHEQYF.

This sequence joins TRBV19 and TRBJ2-7; TRBD1 is a possible D gene (5 bases). Trimming cost V 3 bases and J 3 bases, with 18 bases left between them. The germline CDR1 and CDR2 sequences are LNHDA and SQIVND (reference sequence). This CDR3 region has 16 residues. The CDR3 loop reads CASSINLRQGGYEQYF. The DNA of the CDR3 is TGTGCCAGTAGTATTAATCTAAGGCAGGGTGGCTACGAGCAGTACTTC.

V gene TRBV19 combines with J gene TRBJ1-4; 10 positions agree with TRBD1. The CDR3 is made up of 18 amino acids. Germline V gene lookup returns CDR1 LNHDA and CDR2 SQIVND (reference sequence). J gave up 5 bases and V 5 bases, and 14 bases lay outside the gene matches. This CDR3 is CASSETGTGDYTNEKLFF. The CDR3 DNA reads TGTGCCAGTAGTGAAACCGGGACAGGGGATTATACGAATGAAAAACTGTTTTTT. Filled out from reference TRBV19 and TRBJ1-4, the complete variable domain reads DGGITQSPKYLFRKEGQNVTLSCEQNLNHDAMYWYRQDPGQGLRLIYYSQIVNDFQKGDIAEGYSVSREKKESFPLTVTSAQKNPTAFYLCASSETGTGDYTNEKLFFGSGTQLSVL.

V is TRBV19 and J is TRBJ1-2; 7 bases are a match to TRBD1. The CDR3 extends over 13 amino acids. Trimming cost V 6 bases and J 3 bases; bases outside gene matches: 4. From germline, CDR1 is LNHDA and CDR2 SQIVND (reference sequence). The CDR3: CASRPGTDYGYTF. For the CDR3, the DNA is TGTGCCAGTAGACCCGGGACAGACTATGGCTACACCTTC. The complete variable domain, with remaining parts taken from reference TRBV19 and TRBJ1-2, reads DGGITQSPKYLFRKEGQNVTLSCEQNLNHDAMYWYRQDPGQGLRLIYYSQIVNDFQKGDIAEGYSVSREKKESFPLTVTSAQKNPTAFYLCASRPGTDYGYTFGSGTRLTVV.

In this sample, this clone turned up once. A read error may produce the germline difference seen at one junction end. In nucleotides, the CDR3 is TGTGCCAGCACCTTGGATGGTCTGTCAAGGGAAGGGGACCAGTACTTC. Encoded protein: CASTLDGLSREGDQYF. This chain links TRBV5-4 with TRBJ2-5, with a tentative D call TRBD1 (5 bases). The CDR3 loop spans 16 amino acids. The V gene's germline CDR1 is SGHNT and CDR2 YYREEE (reference sequence).

This clone was seen a few times. J is TRBJ1-4 and V is TRBV25-1, with D possibly being TRBD1 (5 bases). The CDR3 is made up of 15 amino acids. The germline CDR1 and CDR2 sequences are MGHDK and SYGVNS. The V and J ends lost 5 bases and 2 bases respectively, with 12 bases between them. The CDR3, as DNA: TGTGCCAGCAGTCTACCCCAGGGCACTAATGAAAAACTGTTTTTT. This encodes CASSLPQGTNEKLFF.

The V gene is TRBV7-2, the J gene TRBJ2-2; D is uncertain. The CDR3 contains 14 residues. Per the germline V gene, CDR1 is SGHTA and CDR2 is FQGNSA. V lost 4 bases and J lost 6, with 12 bases in between. DNA of the CDR3: TGTGCCAGCAGCTATAAAGCTCCCGCCGGGGAGCTGTTTTTT. This codes for CASSYKAPAGELFF.

This rearrangement joins TRBV7-2 to TRBJ1-1; 9 bases are a match to TRBD1. Trimming cost V 1 base and J 8 bases; bases outside gene matches: 8. Germline V gene data show CDR1 as SGHTA and CDR2 as FQGNSA. The CDR3 covers 15 residues. In DNA form, the CDR3 reads TGTGCCAGCAGCTTAGACCCCGACAGGGGGAGAGAAGCTTTCTTT. This encodes CASSLDPDRGREAFF.

This clone was seen once. The chain recombines TRBV6-1 with TRBJ1-5; D is unresolved. The CDR3 totals 14 residues. The V and J ends lost 2 bases and 4 bases respectively, with 9 bases between them. Per the germline V gene, CDR1 is MNHNS and CDR2 is SASEGT. The DNA of the CDR3 is TGTGCCAGCAGTGAAACATTTGGTAATCAGCCCCAGCATTTT. This codes for CASSETFGNQPQHF.

This clone showed up just a few times. The chain joins TRBV6-1 to TRBJ2-3; TRBD1 agrees at 9 bases. From germline, CDR1 is MNHNS and CDR2 SASEGT. Trimming took 6 bases from V and 0 from J; bases not matched to a gene: 4. This CDR3 contains 15 residues. CDR3 sequence reads: CASSRTGVSTDTQYF. The CDR3 region has the DNA TGTGCCAGCAGCAGGACAGGGGTCAGCACAGATACGCAGTATTTT.

The V gene is TRBV7-9, the J gene TRBJ2-7, with 8 bases lining up with TRBD1. V was pared by 11 bases and J by 6 bases, with 6 bases of the junction left unmatched. The CDR3 is 11 residues long. CDR1 is SEHNR and CDR2 is FQNEAQ in the germline V gene (reference sequence). The CDR3 here is CAGGQGCEQYF. The CDR3 DNA follows: TGTGCCGGTGGACAGGGTTGCGAGCAGTACTTC.

CDR3 loop: CASSLWGLAGGGYEQYF. CDR3 nucleotides: TGTGCCAGCAGTTTATGGGGACTAGCGGGAGGAGGGTACGAGCAGTACTTC. V gene TRBV27 combines with J gene TRBJ2-5, with TRBD2 matching over 15 bases. Matching the DNA end better, TRBJ2-7 makes the J call doubtful. Germline CDR1 MNHEY, CDR2 SMNVEV (reference sequence). CDR3 length equals 17 residues.

The chain uses TRBV4-1 and TRBJ1-2, with a possible D match to TRBD1 (6 bases). The V and J ends lost 0 bases and 5 bases respectively, with 19 bases between them. This CDR3 is 17 amino acids long. Germline V gene sequence: CDR1 MGHRA, CDR2 YSYEKL. The CDR3 region is CASSQDPPGGAGYGYTF. DNA for the CDR3: TGCGCCAGCAGCCAAGATCCGCCGGGGGGCGCAGGATATGGCTACACCTTC.

Comment on this clone: Distinct nucleotide sequences in the sample also encode this CDR3. The chain employs TRBV2 and TRBJ1-6; D gene unclear. This CDR3 is 17 amino acids long. V shed 7 bases and J shed 0 bases, with 16 bases lying between them. Germline CDR1 and CDR2: SNHLY and FYNNEI. CDR3 sequence reads: CASTPEVPHSYNSPLHF. The CDR3, as DNA: TGTGCCAGCACCCCAGAGGTACCTCACTCCTATAATTCACCCCTCCACTTT.

The chain employs TRBV28 and TRBJ1-1; no reliable D call. The germline V and J ends were trimmed by 8 bases and 8 bases, with 15 bases remaining between them. CDR1 is MDHEN, CDR2 SYDVKM, per germline. CDR3 length equals 12 residues. The CDR3: CASLGWRPEAFF. The CDR3 coding sequence is TGTGCCAGCCTCGGGTGGCGTCCGGAAGCTTTCTTT.

The rearrangement uses TRBV9 and TRBJ2-2; TRBD1 matches 10 bases. V dropped 1 base and J dropped 6; count of bases not matched to a gene: 3. Germline loops: CDR1 SGDLS, CDR2 YYNGEE. CDR3 size: 15 residues. The CDR3 protein is CASSVQGQGSGELFF. Written as DNA, the CDR3 is TGTGCCAGCAGCGTACAGGGACAGGGGTCCGGGGAGCTGTTTTTT.

J is TRBJ1-3 and V is TRBV4-1; D is undetermined. CDR1 and CDR2 from the germline V gene are MGHRA and YSYEKL. The CDR3 runs 16 residues. The V end was cut by 0 bases, the J end by 2 bases, with 11 bases between. DNA of the CDR3: TGCGCCAGCAGCCAAGAAAGGGCTAGCACTGGAAACACCATATATTTT. It specifies CASSQERASTGNTIYF.

This clone was picked up a small number of times. The rearrangement uses TRBV5-6 and TRBJ1-4; 7 bases agree with TRBD1. J lost 8 bases, V lost 0 bases, and 7 bases had no gene match. Germline CDR1 and CDR2: SGHDT and YYEEEE. This CDR3 comprises 15 residues. For the CDR3, the DNA is TGTGCCAGCAGCTTGGGGGCAGGGGGACGAGAAAAACTGTTTTTT. As protein: CASSLGAGGREKLFF. Combining the CDR3 with reference TRBV5-6 and TRBJ1-4 gives the whole variable domain DAGVTQSPTHLIKTRGQQVTLRCSPKSGHDTVSWYQQALGQGPQFIFQYYEEEERQRGNFPDRFSGHQFPNYSSELNVNALLLGDSALYLCASSLGAGGREKLFFGSGTQLSVL.

The chain links TRBV2 to TRBJ1-1, with 7 nucleotides matching TRBD1. Per germline, CDR1 SNHLY and CDR2 FYNNEI. The CDR3 length is 14 residues. Losses at the gene ends were 7 bases for V and 4 bases for J; bases not matched to a gene: 9. CDR3 protein: CASKGEAGGTEAFF. Written as DNA, the CDR3 is TGTGCCAGCAAAGGGGAGGCAGGGGGCACTGAAGCTTTCTTT.

The chain carries TRBV6-1 and TRBJ2-7; 7 positions agree with TRBD2. Germline V gives CDR1 MNHNS, CDR2 SASEGT. J gave up 6 bases and V 6 bases, and 8 bases lay outside the gene matches. There are 13 residues in the CDR3. CDR3 in DNA: TGTGCCAGCAGCCGGGACTATGCCCGCGAGCAGTACTTC. Translating it yields CASSRDYAREQYF.